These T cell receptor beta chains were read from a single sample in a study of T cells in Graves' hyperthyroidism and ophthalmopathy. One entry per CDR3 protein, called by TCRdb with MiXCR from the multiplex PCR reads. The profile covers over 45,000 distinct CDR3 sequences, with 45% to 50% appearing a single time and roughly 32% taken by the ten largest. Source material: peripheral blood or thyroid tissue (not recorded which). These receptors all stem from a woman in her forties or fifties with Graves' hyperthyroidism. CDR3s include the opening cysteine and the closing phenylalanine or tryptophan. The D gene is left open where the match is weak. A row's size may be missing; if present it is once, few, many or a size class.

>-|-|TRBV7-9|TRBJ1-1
CASSPPPVQVTEAFF
TGTGCCAGCAGCCCCCCTCCCGTACAGGTCACTGAAGCTTTCTTT
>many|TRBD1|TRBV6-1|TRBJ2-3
CASSELGTGGTDTQYF
TGTGCCAGCAGTGAACTCGGGACAGGGGGCACAGATACGCAGTATTTT
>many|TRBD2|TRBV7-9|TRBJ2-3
CASSQAGGTDTQYF
TGTGCCAGCAGCCAAGCGGGAGGAACAGATACGCAGTATTTT
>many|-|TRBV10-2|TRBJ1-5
CASTQGRGNQPQHF
TGCGCCAGCACCCAGGGGAGGGGCAATCAGCCCCAGCATTTT
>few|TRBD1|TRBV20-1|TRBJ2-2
CSASREPGQGSGELFF
TGCAGTGCTAGCAGGGAGCCGGGACAGGGAAGCGGGGAGCTGTTTTTT
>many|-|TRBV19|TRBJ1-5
CASSLTSLGGVGNQPQHF
TGTGCCAGTAGCCTCACTTCTCTGGGGGGTGTTGGCAATCAGCCCCAGCATTTT
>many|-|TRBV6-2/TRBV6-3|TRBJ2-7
CASSYNIGKVSSYEQYF
TGTGCCAGCAGTTATAATATCGGCAAAGTCAGCTCCTACGAGCAGTACTTC
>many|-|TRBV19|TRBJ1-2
CASSPRRVYGYTF
TGTGCCAGTAGTCCCCGGAGGGTTTATGGCTACACCTTC
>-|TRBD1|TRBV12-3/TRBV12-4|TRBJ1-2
CASSRQGYGYTF
TGTGCCAGCAGTCGACAGGGGTACGGCTACACCTTC
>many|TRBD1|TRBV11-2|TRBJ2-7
CASSSYRGQGQYF
TGTGCCAGCAGTTCATACAGGGGCCAGGGGCAGTACTTC
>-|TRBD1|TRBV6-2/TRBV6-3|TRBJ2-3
CASSYSRDRGADTQYF
TGTGCCAGCAGTTATAGCCGGGACAGGGGGGCAGATACGCAGTATTTT
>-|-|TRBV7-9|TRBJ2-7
CASSHPQGTFDEQYF
TGTGCCAGCAGCCACCCCCAGGGAACATTCGACGAGCAGTACTTC
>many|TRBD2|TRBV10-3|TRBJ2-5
CAISEFSGSGEETQYF
TGTGCCATCAGTGAGTTTAGCGGGAGTGGAGAAGAGACCCAGTACTTC
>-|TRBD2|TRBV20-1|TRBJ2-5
CSALSGTSDPQETQYF
TGCAGTGCGCTATCCGGGACTAGCGACCCCCAAGAGACCCAGTACTTC
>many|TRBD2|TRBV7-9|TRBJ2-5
CASSLDRLAGGETQYF
TGTGCCAGCAGCTTAGACAGACTAGCGGGAGGCGAGACCCAGTACTTC
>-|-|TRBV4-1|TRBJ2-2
CASCQVPGTVTGGLFF
TGCGCCAGCTGCCAAGTTCCGGGCACGGTGACCGGGGGGCTGTTTTTT
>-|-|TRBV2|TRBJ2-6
CASSEGDNVLTF
TGTGCCAGCAGTGAGGGGGACAACGTCCTGACTTTC
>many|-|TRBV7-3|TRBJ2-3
CASSFQHGRTQYF
TGTGCCAGCAGCTTCCAGCATGGCCGTACGCAGTATTTT